This T cell receptor (beta chain) was captured in a study of beta chain features in type 1 diabetes. What was sequenced were expressed TCRB transcripts, since all of the isolated RNA had been reverse transcribed. Profiling relied on immunoSEQ multiplex PCR, and the TCRdb table lists in-frame clones only, not all of them. Among under 300,000 clones, around 7.3% were seen once, and the ten largest hold roughly 1%. The V and J ends lost 4 bases and 4 bases, in that order; junction bases with no gene match: 2. CDR3 length: 14 amino acids. Germline CDR1 SGHTA, CDR2 FQGNSA. Note on this clone: The same CDR3 arises from other DNA sequences in this sample as well.

Purities in excess of 95% were seen in all sorted populations. The sample taken for sequencing was central memory CD4+ T cells from blood. The clonotype comes from a woman aged 18-29 years in good health. The chain uses TRBV7-2 and TRBJ1-5, with 9 bases aligning to TRBD1. The CDR3 is CASSSGQGNQPQHF. The DNA of the CDR3 is TGTGCCAGCAGCTCGGGACAGGGAAATCAGCCCCAGCATTTT.